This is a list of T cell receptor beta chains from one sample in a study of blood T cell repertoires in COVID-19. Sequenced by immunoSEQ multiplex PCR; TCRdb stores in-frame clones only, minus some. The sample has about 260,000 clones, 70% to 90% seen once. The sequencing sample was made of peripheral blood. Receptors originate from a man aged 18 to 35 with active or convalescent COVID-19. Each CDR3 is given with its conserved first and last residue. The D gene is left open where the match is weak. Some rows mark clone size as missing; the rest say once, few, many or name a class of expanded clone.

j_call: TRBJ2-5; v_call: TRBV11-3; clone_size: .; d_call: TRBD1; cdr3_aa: CASSPHRGETQYF; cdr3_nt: TGTGCCAGCAGCCCACACAGGGGGGAGACCCAGTACTTC
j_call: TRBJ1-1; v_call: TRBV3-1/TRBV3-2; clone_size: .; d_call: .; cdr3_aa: CASSQGEMNTEAFF; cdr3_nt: TGTGCCAGCAGCCAAGGAGAAATGAACACTGAAGCTTTCTTT
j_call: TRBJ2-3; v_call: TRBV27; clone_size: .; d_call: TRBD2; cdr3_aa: CASSNGGWEQYF; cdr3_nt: TGTGCCAGCAGCAACGGGGGGTGGGAGCAGTATTTT
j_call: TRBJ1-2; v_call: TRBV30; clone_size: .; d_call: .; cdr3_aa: CAWSVQGGVGGYTF; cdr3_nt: TGTGCCTGGAGTGTACAAGGGGGGGTTGGTGGCTACACCTTC
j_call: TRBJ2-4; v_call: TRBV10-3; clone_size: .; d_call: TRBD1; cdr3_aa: CAISDDRVPDIQYF; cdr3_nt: TGTGCCATCAGTGACGACAGGGTCCCGGACATTCAGTACTTC
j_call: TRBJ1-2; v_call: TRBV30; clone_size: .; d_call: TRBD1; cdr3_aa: CAWSTGTVYGYTF; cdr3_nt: TGTGCCTGGAGTACTGGGACAGTATATGGCTACACCTTC
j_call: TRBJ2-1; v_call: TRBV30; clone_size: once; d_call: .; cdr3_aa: CAWSDGSSYNEQFF; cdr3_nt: TGTGCCTGGAGTGACGGGAGCTCCTACAATGAGCAGTTCTTC
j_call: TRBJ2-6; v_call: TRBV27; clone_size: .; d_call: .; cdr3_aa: CASSGVGGANVLTF; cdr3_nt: TGTGCCAGCAGCGGGGTTGGTGGGGCCAACGTCCTGACTTTC
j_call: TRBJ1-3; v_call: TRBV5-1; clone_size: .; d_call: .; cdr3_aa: CASSWGGDVSGNTIYF; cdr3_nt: TGCGCCAGCAGTTGGGGGGGCGACGTCTCTGGAAACACCATATATTTT
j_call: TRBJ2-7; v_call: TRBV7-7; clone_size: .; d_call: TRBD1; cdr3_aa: CASSSRDREKEQYF; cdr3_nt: TGTGCCAGCAGCAGCCGGGACAGGGAGAAGGAGCAGTACTTC
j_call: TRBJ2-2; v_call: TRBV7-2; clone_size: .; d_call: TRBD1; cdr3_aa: CASSPQAGQVRDTGELFF; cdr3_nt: TGTGCCAGCAGCCCACAGGCCGGACAGGTCCGGGACACCGGGGAGCTGTTTTTT
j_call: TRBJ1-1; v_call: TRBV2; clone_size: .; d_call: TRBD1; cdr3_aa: CASRDRGGRTEAFF; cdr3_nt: TGTGCCAGCAGGGACAGGGGGGGGAGGACTGAAGCTTTCTTT
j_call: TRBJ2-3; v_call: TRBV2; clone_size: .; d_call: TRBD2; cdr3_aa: CASSDGRLAGPDTQYF; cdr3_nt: TGTGCCAGCAGTGACGGTCGACTAGCGGGCCCCGATACGCAGTATTTT
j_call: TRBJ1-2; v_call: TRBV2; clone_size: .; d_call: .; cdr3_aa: CASSDGTQLNYGYTF; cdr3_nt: TGTGCCAGCAGTGACGGGACACAATTAAACTATGGCTACACCTTC
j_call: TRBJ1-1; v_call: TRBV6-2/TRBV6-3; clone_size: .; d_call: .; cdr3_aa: CASSDPPGGVTEAFF; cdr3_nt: TGTGCCAGCAGTGACCCCCCCGGGGGGGTGACTGAAGCTTTCTTT
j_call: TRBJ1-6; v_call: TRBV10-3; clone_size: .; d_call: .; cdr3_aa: CATRESGDNSPLHF; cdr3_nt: TGTGCCACCAGGGAGTCAGGGGATAATTCACCCCTCCACTTT
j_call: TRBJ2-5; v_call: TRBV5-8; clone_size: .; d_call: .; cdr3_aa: CASSLRGLQETQYF; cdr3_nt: TGTGCCAGCAGCTTGCGGGGACTGCAAGAGACCCAGTACTTC
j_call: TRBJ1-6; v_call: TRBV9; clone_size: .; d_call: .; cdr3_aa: CASSPSPGSSYNSPLHF; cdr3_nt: TGTGCCAGCAGCCCATCACCAGGCAGCTCCTATAATTCACCCCTCCACTTT
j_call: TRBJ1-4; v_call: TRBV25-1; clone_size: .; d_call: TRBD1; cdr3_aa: CASSDHPGTVYEKLFF; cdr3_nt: TGTGCCAGCAGCGATCACCCCGGGACAGTCTATGAAAAACTGTTTTTT
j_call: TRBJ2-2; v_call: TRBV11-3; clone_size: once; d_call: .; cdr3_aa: CAGREGNTGELFF; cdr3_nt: TGTGCCGGCCGGGAAGGGAACACCGGGGAGCTGTTTTTT
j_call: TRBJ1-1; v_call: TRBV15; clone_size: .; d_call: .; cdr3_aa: CATSGQVTMNTEAFF; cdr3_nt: TGTGCCACCAGCGGCCAGGTAACGATGAACACTGAAGCTTTCTTT
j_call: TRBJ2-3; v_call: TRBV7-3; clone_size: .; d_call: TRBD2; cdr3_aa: CASSLPAAAGGSDTQYF; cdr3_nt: TGTGCCAGCAGCCTCCCAGCGGCAGCGGGGGGATCAGATACGCAGTATTTT
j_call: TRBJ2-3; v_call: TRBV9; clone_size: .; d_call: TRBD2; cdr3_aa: CASSVGWRGDRPDTQYF; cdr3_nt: TGTGCCAGCAGCGTCGGGTGGCGGGGGGATCGCCCAGATACGCAGTATTTT
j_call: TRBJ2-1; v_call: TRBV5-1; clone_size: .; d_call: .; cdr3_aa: CASSLAGGTRGEQFF; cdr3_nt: TGCGCCAGCAGCTTGGCGGGAGGAACCAGGGGTGAGCAGTTCTTC
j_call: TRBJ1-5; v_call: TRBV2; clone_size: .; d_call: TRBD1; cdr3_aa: CASMSTGQNQPQHF; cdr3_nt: TGTGCCAGCATGTCGACGGGACAGAATCAGCCCCAGCATTTT
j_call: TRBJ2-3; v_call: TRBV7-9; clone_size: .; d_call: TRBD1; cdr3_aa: CASSFGQGDVDTQYF; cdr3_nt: TGTGCCAGCAGTTTCGGACAGGGCGACGTAGATACGCAGTATTTT
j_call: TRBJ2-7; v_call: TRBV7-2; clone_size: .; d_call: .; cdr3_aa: CASSLALGIYEQYF; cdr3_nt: TGTGCCAGCAGCTTAGCCCTCGGGATCTACGAGCAGTACTTC
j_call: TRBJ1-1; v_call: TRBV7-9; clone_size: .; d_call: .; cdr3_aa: CASSSQGSSTEAFF; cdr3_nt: TGTGCCAGCAGCTCTCAGGGAAGTTCGACTGAAGCTTTCTTT
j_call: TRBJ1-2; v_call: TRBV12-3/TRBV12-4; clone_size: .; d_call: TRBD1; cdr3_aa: CASRAGTGSGYTF; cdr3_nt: TGTGCCAGCAGGGCCGGGACAGGGTCTGGCTACACCTTC
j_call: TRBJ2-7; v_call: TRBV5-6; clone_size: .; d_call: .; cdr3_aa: CASSPGQTYEQYF; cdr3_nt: TGTGCCAGCAGCCCGGGACAAACCTACGAGCAGTACTTC
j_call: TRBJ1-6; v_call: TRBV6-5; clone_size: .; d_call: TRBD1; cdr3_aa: CASSHRDRGNSPLHF; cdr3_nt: TGTGCCAGCAGTCACCGGGACAGGGGTAATTCACCCCTCCACTTT
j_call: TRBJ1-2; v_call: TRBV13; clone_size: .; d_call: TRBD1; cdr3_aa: CASSLGLKGTGLYGYTF; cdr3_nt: TGTGCCAGCAGCTTAGGCCTAAAGGGGACAGGGCTCTATGGCTACACCTTC
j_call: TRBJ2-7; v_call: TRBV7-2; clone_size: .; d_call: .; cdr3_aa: CASSQPGFSYEQYF; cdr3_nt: TGTGCCAGCAGCCAACCGGGTTTCTCCTACGAGCAGTACTTC
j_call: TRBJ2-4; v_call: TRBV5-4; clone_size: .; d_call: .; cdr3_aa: CASSRQTNIQYF; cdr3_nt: TGTGCCAGCAGTAGACAGACAAACATTCAGTACTTC
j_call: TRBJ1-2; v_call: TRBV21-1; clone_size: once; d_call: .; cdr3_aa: CASSSGREIYYGYTF; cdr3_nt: TGTGCCAGCAGCAGTGGACGGGAGATTTACTATGGCTACACCTTC
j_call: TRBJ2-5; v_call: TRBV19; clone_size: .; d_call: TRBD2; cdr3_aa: CASSIVTSGRQETQYF; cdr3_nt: TGTGCCAGTAGTATAGTGACTAGCGGGAGACAAGAGACCCAGTACTTC
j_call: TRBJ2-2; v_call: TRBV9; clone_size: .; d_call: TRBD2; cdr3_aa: CATPGGTDTGELFF; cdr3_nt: TGTGCCACCCCGGGGGGGACGGACACCGGGGAGCTGTTTTTT
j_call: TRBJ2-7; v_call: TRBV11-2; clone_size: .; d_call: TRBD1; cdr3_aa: CASSLSGTGSYEQYF; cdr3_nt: TGTGCCAGCAGCTTATCGGGGACAGGGTCTTACGAGCAGTACTTC
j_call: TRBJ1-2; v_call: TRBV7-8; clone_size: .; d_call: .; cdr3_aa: CASSAFRGYSNYGYTF; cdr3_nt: TGTGCCAGCAGCGCTTTCAGAGGCTACTCTAACTATGGCTACACCTTC
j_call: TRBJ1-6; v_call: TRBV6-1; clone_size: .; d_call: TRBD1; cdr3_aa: CASSIGTGDSPLHF; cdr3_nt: TGTGCCAGCAGTATTGGGACAGGGGATTCACCCCTCCACTTT
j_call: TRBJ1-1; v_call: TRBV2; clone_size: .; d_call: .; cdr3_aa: CASSEQGNTEAFF; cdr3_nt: TGTGCCAGCAGTGAACAGGGGAACACTGAAGCTTTCTTT
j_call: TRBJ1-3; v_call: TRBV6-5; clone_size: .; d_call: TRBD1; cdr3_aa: CASSPLQGAGNTIYF; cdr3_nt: TGTGCCAGCAGTCCTCTGCAGGGGGCTGGAAACACCATATATTTT
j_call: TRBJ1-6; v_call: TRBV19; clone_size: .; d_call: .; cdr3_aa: CASAKGSGYNSPLHF; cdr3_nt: TGTGCCAGTGCGAAGGGGTCCGGGTATAATTCACCCCTCCACTTT
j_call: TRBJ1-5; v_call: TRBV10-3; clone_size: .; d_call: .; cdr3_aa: CAIRRQVDQPQHF; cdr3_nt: TGTGCCATCAGACGACAGGTGGATCAGCCCCAGCATTTT
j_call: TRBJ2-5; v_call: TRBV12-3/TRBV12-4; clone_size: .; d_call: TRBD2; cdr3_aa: CASSFPGGETQYF; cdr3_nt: TGTGCCAGCAGTTTCCCGGGGGGAGAGACCCAGTACTTC
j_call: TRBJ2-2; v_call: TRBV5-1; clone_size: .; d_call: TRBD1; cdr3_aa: CASSLQGARELFF; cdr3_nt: TGCGCCAGCAGCTTACAGGGGGCCCGGGAGCTGTTTTTT
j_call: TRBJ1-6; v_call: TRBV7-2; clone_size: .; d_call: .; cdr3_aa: CASSLALGPPLHF; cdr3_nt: TGTGCCAGCAGCTTAGCGCTGGGGCCACCCCTCCACTTT
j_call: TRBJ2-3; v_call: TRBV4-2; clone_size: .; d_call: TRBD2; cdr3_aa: CASSPLAGNTDTQYF; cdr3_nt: TGTGCCAGCAGCCCTCTAGCGGGAAACACAGATACGCAGTATTTT
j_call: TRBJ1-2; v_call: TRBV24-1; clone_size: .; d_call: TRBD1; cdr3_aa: CATSEIDRDRGYTF; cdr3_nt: TGTGCCACCAGTGAAATTGACAGGGACCGTGGCTACACCTTC